This passage covers 6 T cell receptor beta chains from one sample sequenced in a study of T cell repertoires in cytomegalovirus infection. For these TCRs, the target antigens are not known. One entry per CDR3 protein results from TCRdb running MiXCR on the reads. The sample contains over 100,000 distinct CDR3 sequences, around 10% of which appear only once. The sequenced sample was PBMCs, sequenced either directly or after in vitro stimulation (not recorded which). The receptors originated from a human donor in good health (CMV status not recorded). Some clones in this sample may be carry-over from other donors' samples.

This clonotype was detected ten times or more. V usage is TRBV5-3 and J usage is TRBJ2-7, with a possible D match to TRBD1 (6 bases). TRBV5-3 has ORF status, its function being uncertain. Trimming left V 4 bases short and J 3 bases short, with 20 bases between. The CDR3 sequence is 16 residues long. In DNA, the CDR3 is TGTGCCAGAAGCGTGGAGGTCCGGGACATAAACTACGAGCAGTACGTC. Protein product: CARSVEVRDINYEQYV.

In this sample, this clonotype turned up a few times. The chain is built from TRBV6-5 and TRBJ2-1, with 8 bases aligning to TRBD2. The CDR3 is made up of 17 amino acids. J gave up 4 bases and V 6 bases, and 14 bases lay outside the gene matches. Germline CDR1 and CDR2: MNHEY and SVGAGI. The CDR3 is CASRRPASGLIYNEQFF. The CDR3, as DNA: TGTGCCAGCAGGCGTCCGGCTAGCGGGTTAATATACAATGAGCAGTTCTTC.

This clonotype was picked up many times. The chain couples TRBV4-1 to TRBJ1-2, with 7 bases lining up with TRBD1. With V trimmed by 3 bases and J by 4 bases, 5 bases remained unmatched. The germline CDR1 and CDR2 sequences are MGHRA and YSYEKL. This CDR3 has 14 residues. The CDR3 DNA reads as TGCGCCAGCAGCCACAGGGGGAAGGGCTATGGCTACACCTTC. It is translated as CASSHRGKGYGYTF.

The V and J genes are TRBV7-8 and TRBJ2-5, with D uncertain. From germline, CDR1 is SGHVS and CDR2 FQNEAQ. V was trimmed by 2 bases and J by 1 base, leaving 11 bases between them. CDR3 size: 15 residues. The CDR3 reads CASSLSPVVQETQYF. Written as DNA, the CDR3 is TGTGCCAGCAGCTTAAGTCCAGTAGTCCAAGAGACCCAGTACTTC.

Regarding this clonotype: A read error may be the cause here, since a much bigger clone is one base away. The chain couples TRBV6-2 or TRBV6-3 to TRBJ2-1; 8 nucleotides agree with TRBD2. The CDR3 contains 15 residues. CDR1 and CDR2 (germline): MNHEY, SVGEGT. V lost 6 bases and J lost 0; bases outside the gene matches: 4. The CDR3 sequence: CASSPGTSSYNEQFF. In DNA, the CDR3 is TGTGCCAGCAGCCCCGGGACTAGCTCCTACAATGAGCAGTTCTTC.

This clonotype was seen at least ten times. The chain is built from TRBV7-2 and TRBJ1-2, with 9 bases matching TRBD1. The V and J ends lost 1 base and 4 bases, in that order; junction bases with no gene match: 7. The germline gives CDR1 SGHTA, CDR2 FQGNSA. The CDR3 length is 16 residues. The CDR3 region has the DNA TGTGCCAGCAGCTTAGGAGGGACAGGGCGGAGCTATGGCTACACCTTC. Its translation: CASSLGGTGRSYGYTF.